The next 26 T cell receptor beta chains were all read from a single sample in a study of tumor-infiltrating lymphocytes in localized non-small cell lung cancer. TCRdb's copy holds only in-frame clones and misses some; the assay was immunoSEQ multiplex PCR. The repertoire consists of around 23,000 clones, with 73% occurring once and the leading ten covering about 5.7%. The sample consisted of lung tumor tissue. The receptors come from a human donor with non-small cell lung cancer.

This chain uses TRBV19 with TRBJ1-5; tentatively, D is TRBD1 (6 bases). Trimming removed 9 bases at V and 2 bases at J, with 11 bases between. This CDR3 is built from 13 residues. From germline, CDR1 is LNHDA and CDR2 SQIVND (reference sequence). The CDR3 bases are TGTGCCAGCAAAACAGGGCGCAATCAGCCCCAGCATTTT. It translates to CASKTGRNQPQHF.

The chain links TRBV29-1 to TRBJ2-7; 8 bases match TRBD1. V shed 5 bases and J 2 bases; nucleotides not matched to a gene: 8. Germline assignment: CDR1 SQVTM and CDR2 ANQGSEA. This CDR3 is 14 amino acids long. This chain's CDR3 is CSVLTTGDPYEQYF. The CDR3 nucleotides read TGCAGCGTTTTGACGACAGGGGATCCCTACGAGCAGTACTTC.

This clone was counted between two and nine times. V and J are TRBV12-5 and TRBJ1-1; D ambiguous. CDR1 and CDR2 from the germline V gene are LGHNT and FRNRAP. V was shortened by 10 bases and J by 2 bases, with 8 bases between the two germline ends. The CDR3 runs 11 residues. CDR3 DNA: TGTGCTACTATGAGTAACACTGAAGCTTTCTTT. As protein: CATMSNTEAFF.

The DNA of the CDR3 is TGTGCCAGCAGCCTCGAAGGAGGTTCACCCCTCCACTTT. It codes for CASSLEGGSPLHF. The chain joins TRBV7-9 to TRBJ1-6; D gene unclear. This CDR3 contains 13 residues. Trimming took off 5 bases at V and 9 bases at J, with 11 bases between the two ends. Germline values: CDR1 SEHNR, CDR2 FQNEAQ (reference sequence).

The chain employs TRBV6-5 and TRBJ1-2, with 10 bases fitting TRBD1. In germline, CDR1 is MNHEY, CDR2 SVGAGI. The CDR3 sequence is 15 residues long. Trimming removed 5 bases from V and 2 bases from J; junction bases left unmatched: 5. CDR3 coding DNA: TGTGCCAGCAGTCCCCGGACAGGGGGGAACTATGGCTACACCTTC. As protein: CASSPRTGGNYGYTF.

CDR3 sequence (DNA): TGTGCCACCAGCCCCCCCCGGGGGGCCAACGTCCTGACTTTC. This translates into CATSPPRGANVLTF. The rearrangement uses TRBV15 and TRBJ2-6; D not certain. The CDR3 covers 14 residues. Germline-derived CDR1 and CDR2 are LNHNV and YYDKDF (reference sequence). Trimming took 5 bases from V and 4 from J, leaving 9 bases between them. The variable domain in full, with the rest retrieved from reference TRBV15 and TRBJ2-6, is DAMVIQNPRYQVTQFGKPVTLSCSQTLNHNVMYWYQQKSSQAPKLLFHYYDKDFNNEADTPDNFQSRRPNTSFCFLDIRSPGLGDTAMYLCATSPPRGANVLTFGAGSRLTVL.

The chain uses TRBV2 and TRBJ1-4, with D perhaps TRBD1 (5 bases). Trimming cost V 9 bases and J 0 bases, with 11 bases left between them. Germline lookup yields CDR1 SNHLY and CDR2 FYNNEI. CDR3 size: 14 residues. The CDR3 region is CASDSPATNEKLFF. The CDR3 DNA reads TGTGCCAGTGACAGCCCTGCAACTAATGAAAAACTGTTTTTT.

This clone was counted between two and nine times. This chain joins TRBV14 and TRBJ2-1, with a weak D call TRBD1 (5 bases). CDR3 length equals 16 residues. Germline V gives CDR1 SGHDN, CDR2 FVKESK. Trimming left V 0 bases short and J 3 bases short, with 12 bases between. The CDR3 loop is CASSQEIDTGYNEQFF. The CDR3 DNA reads TGTGCCAGCAGCCAAGAAATCGACACAGGCTACAATGAGCAGTTCTTC.

This rearrangement joins TRBV18 to TRBJ1-1; possible D gene TRBD1, 6 bases. Germline-derived CDR1 and CDR2 are KGHSH and LQKENI. V was pared by 0 bases and J by 1 base, with 12 bases between. The CDR3 contains 16 residues. CDR3 residues: CASSPPNRERNTEAFF. The CDR3 coding sequence is TGTGCCAGCTCACCACCGAACAGGGAGAGGAACACTGAAGCTTTCTTT.

The chain combines TRBV29-1 with TRBJ1-1; D not certain. This CDR3 region has 13 residues. The V and J ends lost 4 bases and 1 base respectively, with 10 bases between them. Germline assignment: CDR1 SQVTM and CDR2 ANQGSEA. The CDR3 sequence: CSVGGKGNTEAFF. DNA for the CDR3: TGCAGCGTTGGAGGTAAGGGGAACACTGAAGCTTTCTTT.

This chain's CDR3 is CASSKHLQGNSYEQYF. The DNA of the CDR3 is TGTGCCAGTAGTAAACATTTACAGGGGAATTCCTACGAGCAGTACTTC. V is TRBV19 and J is TRBJ2-7; 7 nucleotides align to TRBD1. V lost 4 bases, J lost 1 base, and 10 bases stayed unmatched. Germline-derived CDR1 and CDR2 are LNHDA and SQIVND (reference sequence). The CDR3 extends over 16 amino acids. The full variable domain, its missing parts supplied by reference TRBV19 and TRBJ2-7, is DGGITQSPKYLFRKEGQNVTLSCEQNLNHDAMYWYRQDPGQGLRLIYYSQIVNDFQKGDIAEGYSVSREKKESFPLTVTSAQKNPTAFYLCASSKHLQGNSYEQYFGPGTRLTVT.

This clone has only a few counts. The gene calls are TRBV4-3 and TRBJ2-3, with 9 bases lining up with TRBD2. The trim removed 0 bases at V and 6 bases at J, leaving 16 bases unmatched. The CDR3 is made up of 19 amino acids. Looked up from germline, CDR1 is LGHNA and CDR2 is YSLEER. CDR3 loop: CASSQDTWSSGVNLDTQYF. CDR3 coding DNA: TGCGCCAGCAGCCAAGATACGTGGTCTAGCGGGGTCAATCTGGATACGCAGTATTTT.

The V and J genes are TRBV7-6 and TRBJ1-1; TRBD1 matches 7 bases. V was clipped by 4 bases and J by 2 bases; unmatched bases: 16. Germline CDR1 reads SGHVS; CDR2 reads FNYEAQ. This CDR3 contains 18 residues. CDR3 residues: CASSSLFGQGDGNTEAFF. The CDR3 coding sequence is TGTGCCAGCAGCTCATTATTCGGGCAGGGGGACGGAAACACTGAAGCTTTCTTT. Full variable domain (rest looked up from reference TRBV7-6 and TRBJ1-1): GAGVSQSPRYKVTKRGQDVALRCDPISGHVSLYWYRQALGQGPEFLTYFNYEAQQDKSGLPNDRFSAERPEGSISTLTIQRTEQRDSAMYRCASSSLFGQGDGNTEAFFGQGTRLTVV.

This clone was detected a few times. J is TRBJ2-2 and V is TRBV7-2, with D possibly being TRBD1 (6 bases). Germline lookup yields CDR1 SGHTA and CDR2 FQGNSA. The V gene lost 6 bases and the J gene lost 4 bases, with 12 bases spanning the gap. This CDR3 spans 14 amino acids. The CDR3 reads CASRWDTSTGELFF. The DNA of the CDR3 is TGTGCCAGCAGATGGGACACCAGCACCGGGGAGCTGTTTTTT. Variable domain in full (rest from reference TRBV7-2 and TRBJ2-2): GAGVSQSPSNKVTEKGKDVELRCDPISGHTALYWYRQSLGQGLEFLIYFQGNSAPDKSGLPSDRFSAERTGGSVSTLTIQRTQQEDSAVYLCASRWDTSTGELFFGEGSRLTVL.

The rearrangement uses TRBV18 and TRBJ1-1; tentative D call: TRBD1 (6 bases). This CDR3 is built from 14 residues. CDR1 is KGHSH and CDR2 is LQKENI in the germline V gene. The ends were cut back, 6 bases at V and 0 bases at J, with 11 bases in the middle. The CDR3 nucleotides read TGTGCCAGCTCGCCAGGACAGTTGAACACTGAAGCTTTCTTT. Translation gives CASSPGQLNTEAFF.

The rearrangement links TRBV2 to TRBJ1-1; D is perhaps TRBD1 (6 bases). Trimming took off 3 bases at V and 11 bases at J, with 19 bases between the two ends. CDR1 is SNHLY, CDR2 FYNNEI, per germline. The CDR3 loop spans 14 amino acids. CDR3 DNA: TGTGCCAGCAGTGAGTCACAGGGTCTGATAAGGGCTTTCTTT. It translates to CASSESQGLIRAFF.

This clone is termed medium-sized. The chain has TRBV7-2 and TRBJ1-2; D perhaps matches TRBD1 (6 bases). This CDR3 contains 13 residues. CDR1 and CDR2 from the germline V gene are SGHTA and FQGNSA. The V end was cut by 1 base, the J end by 8 bases, with 11 bases between. The DNA for the CDR3 is TGTGCCAGCAGCTTAGAAAACAGGGTCGGCTACACCTTC. The encoded protein is CASSLENRVGYTF.

The V call is TRBV4-3, the J call TRBJ2-2; the match to TRBD2 covers 9 bases. The CDR3 contains 16 residues. J was trimmed by 7 bases and V by 2 bases; bases with no gene match: 8. Germline V gene sequence: CDR1 LGHNA, CDR2 YSLEER. The CDR3 nucleotides are TGCGCCAGCAGCCAATCCAGCGGGGGGTATATCGGGGAGCTGTTTTTT. Protein: CASSQSSGGYIGELFF.

V is TRBV5-6 and J is TRBJ2-7, with D possibly matching TRBD1 (5 bases). Trimming removed 4 bases from V and 3 bases from J, with 20 bases in between. The germline V gene has CDR1 SGHDT and CDR2 YYEEEE. This CDR3 has 16 amino acids. CDR3 in DNA: TGTGCCAGCAGCAGACGAAGCGACAGAAATATCTACGAGCAGTACTTC. Its protein is CASSRRSDRNIYEQYF.

V gene TRBV10-3 combines with J gene TRBJ2-5; 7 nucleotides align to TRBD1. This CDR3 contains 14 residues. V lost 8 bases, J lost 4 bases, and 10 bases stayed unmatched. Germline V lookup: CDR1 ENHRY, CDR2 SYGVKD. The CDR3 sequence is CAIRGVGGPETQYF. DNA for the CDR3: TGTGCCATCCGAGGTGTAGGGGGCCCAGAGACCCAGTACTTC.

V gene TRBV6-1 combines with J gene TRBJ1-5; D is ambiguous. Trimming left V 2 bases short and J 7 bases short, with 9 bases between. This CDR3 region has 13 residues. Germline CDR1 reads MNHNS; CDR2 reads SASEGT. The CDR3: CASSEMMGQPQHF. As DNA, the CDR3 is TGTGCCAGCAGTGAAATGATGGGACAGCCCCAGCATTTT.

This clone was seen once. The rearrangement joins TRBV7-6 to TRBJ2-7, with 10 bases fitting TRBD1. The CDR3 contains 15 residues. V shed 1 base and J 3 bases; nucleotides not matched to a gene: 3. Looked up from germline, CDR1 is SGHVS and CDR2 is FNYEAQ. CDR3 sequence reads: CASSLGGQGIYEQYF. DNA for the CDR3: TGTGCCAGCAGCTTAGGGGGACAGGGGATCTACGAGCAGTACTTC.

This clone occurred a few times. The rearrangement links TRBV30 to TRBJ1-6, with 7 positions matching TRBD1. This CDR3 has 13 amino acids. Germline assignment: CDR1 GTSNPN and CDR2 SVGIG (reference sequence). V was pared by 3 bases and J by 11 bases, with 7 bases of the junction left unmatched. CDR3 coding DNA: TGTGCCTGGAGCGGACAGGTTTTTGCACCCCTCCACTTT. This sequence encodes CAWSGQVFAPLHF.

This clone turned up a few times. V gene TRBV11-3 combines with J gene TRBJ2-2, with D perhaps TRBD2 (6 bases). This CDR3 has 16 residues. Trimming pared 2 bases from V and 2 bases from J, leaving 12 bases between. CDR1 and CDR2 (germline): SGHNT, YENEEA. For the CDR3, the DNA is TGTGCCAGCAGCTTATTTGGCGGGGCAAACACCGGGGAGCTGTTTTTT. This encodes CASSLFGGANTGELFF. Together with reference TRBV11-3 and TRBJ2-2, the CDR3 gives the full variable domain: EAGVVQSPRYKIIEKKQPVAFWCNPISGHNTLYWYLQNLGQGPELLIRYENEEAVDDSQLPKDRFSAERLKGVDSTLKIQPAELGDSAVYLCASSLFGGANTGELFFGEGSRLTVL.

The V gene is TRBV5-1, the J gene TRBJ2-3; unclear D gene. The CDR3 totals 17 residues. V was shortened by 0 bases and J by 1 base, with 15 bases between the two germline ends. Germline CDR1 and CDR2: SGHRS and YFSETQ. CDR3 protein: CASSLGSMASGTDTQYF. The CDR3 DNA sequence: TGCGCCAGCAGCTTGGGGTCCATGGCGTCTGGCACAGATACGCAGTATTTT. Looking up the rest from reference TRBV5-1 and TRBJ2-3 gives the full variable domain: KAGVTQTPRYLIKTRGQQVTLSCSPISGHRSVSWYQQTPGQGLQFLFEYFSETQRNKGNFPGRFSGRQFSNSRSEMNVSTLELGDSALYLCASSLGSMASGTDTQYFGPGTRLTVL.

The chain recombines TRBV30 with TRBJ1-5; 7 positions match TRBD1. CDR1 and CDR2 from the germline V gene are GTSNPN and SVGIG (reference sequence). V was clipped by 5 bases and J by 7 bases; unmatched bases: 8. The CDR3 has 13 amino acids. CDR3 protein: CAWSNRGRQPQHF. Written as DNA, the CDR3 is TGTGCCTGGTCGAACAGGGGACGCCAGCCCCAGCATTTT.